Presented here are 19 T cell receptor beta chains from one specimen sequenced in a study of blood T cell repertoires in COVID-19. Measured with immunoSEQ multiplex PCR; TCRdb has only the in-frame clones, and not every one. The data contain about 35,000 clones, around 86% of them singletons. The sequencing input was peripheral blood. The receptor set was obtained from an elderly man with active COVID-19.

J is TRBJ2-6 and V is TRBV3-1 (or the pseudogene TRBV3-2), with D possibly being TRBD2 (6 bases). The germline V and J ends were trimmed by 3 bases and 3 bases, with 9 bases remaining between them. This CDR3 is built from 15 residues. Germline CDR1 LGHDT, CDR2 YNNKEL (reference sequence). CDR3 loop: CASSQGEDGANVLTF. CDR3 in DNA: TGTGCCAGCAGCCAGGGGGAGGATGGGGCCAACGTCCTGACTTTC.

The chain recombines TRBV27 with TRBJ2-7; a possible D gene is TRBD2 (6 bases). Germline V lookup: CDR1 MNHEY, CDR2 SMNVEV (reference sequence). The CDR3 spans 16 residues. Deletions cut 0 bases from V and 5 bases from J, with 17 bases between. The CDR3 protein is CASSLSFGGGPNEQYF. The CDR3 DNA sequence: TGTGCCAGCAGTTTATCGTTCGGGGGAGGACCAAACGAGCAGTACTTC.

The V and J genes are TRBV30 and TRBJ2-3, with a weak D call TRBD2 (6 bases). CDR3 length: 12 amino acids. Germline lookup yields CDR1 GTSNPN and CDR2 SVGIG (reference sequence). Trimming removed 2 bases from V and 8 bases from J, with 11 bases in between. CDR3 DNA: TGTGCCTGGAGTCGGACTAACCCTACGCAGTATTTT. Encoded protein: CAWSRTNPTQYF.

The V and J genes are TRBV7-6 and TRBJ2-1; TRBD1 agrees at 7 bases. The ends lost 1 base at V and 7 bases at J; junction bases unmatched: 10. The germline V gene has CDR1 SGHVS and CDR2 FNYEAQ. This CDR3 is built from 16 residues. Written as DNA, the CDR3 is TGTGCCAGCAGCTTAGATCGGTCCAGGGGGAATAATGAGCAGTTCTTC. Its protein is CASSLDRSRGNNEQFF.

The chain couples TRBV29-1 to TRBJ2-1, with 9 bases lining up with TRBD2. This CDR3 spans 14 amino acids. V lost 7 bases to trimming and J lost 3 bases; unmatched junction nucleotides: 7. Germline V gene sequence: CDR1 SQVTM, CDR2 ANQGSEA. CDR3 nucleotide sequence: TGCAGCGGCCGGACTAGCGCGTACTACAATGAGCAGTTCTTC. Protein sequence: CSGRTSAYYNEQFF.

The chain has TRBV30 and TRBJ2-2, with TRBD1 matching over 7 bases. Germline loops: CDR1 GTSNPN, CDR2 SVGIG (reference sequence). Losses at the gene ends were 0 bases for V and 4 bases for J; bases not matched to a gene: 8. CDR3 length: 16 residues. The CDR3 loop is CAWSVRWTGSTGELFF. The CDR3 bases are TGTGCCTGGAGTGTACGCTGGACAGGCTCCACCGGGGAGCTGTTTTTT.

J is TRBJ2-4 and V is TRBV5-5, with 13 bases lining up with TRBD2. Germline CDR1 and CDR2: SGHKS and YYEKEE (reference sequence). The CDR3 is made up of 17 amino acids. Trimming took 4 bases from V and 4 from J; bases not matched to a gene: 8. DNA for the CDR3: TGTGCCAGCAGCAGGACTAGCGGGAGATCAGGGAAAAACATTCAGTACTTC. This sequence encodes CASSRTSGRSGKNIQYF.

Only a few counts were recorded for this clone. The chain employs TRBV9 and TRBJ2-7; possibly TRBD2 for D (6 bases). Trimming left V 4 bases short and J 0 bases short, with 14 bases between. The germline V gene encodes CDR1 SGDLS and CDR2 YYNGEE. There are 15 residues in the CDR3. The CDR3 nucleotides are TGTGCCAGCAGCCCAGATATAGCGGTCTCCTACGAGCAGTACTTC. Protein sequence: CASSPDIAVSYEQYF.

V usage is TRBV28 and J usage is TRBJ1-2, with D maybe TRBD1 (6 bases). The CDR3 is 14 amino acids. From germline, CDR1 is MDHEN and CDR2 SYDVKM. Trimming took off 0 bases at V and 4 bases at J, with 9 bases between the two ends. DNA for the CDR3: TGTGCCAGCAGTTTATGGGGGGCTAGCTATGGCTACACCTTC. Protein product: CASSLWGASYGYTF.

This sequence joins TRBV18 and TRBJ2-1; 8 bases line up with TRBD2. Looked up from germline, CDR1 is KGHSH and CDR2 is LQKENI. This CDR3 spans 13 amino acids. Trimming at V came to 3 bases and at J to 9 bases, leaving 4 bases not matched to a gene. The DNA for the CDR3 is TGTGCCAGCTCACCGGGACTAGTGGGTGAGCAGTTCTTC. It encodes CASSPGLVGEQFF. Filled out from reference TRBV18 and TRBJ2-1, the complete variable domain reads NAGVMQNPRHLVRRRGQEARLRCSPMKGHSHVYWYRQLPEEGLKFMVYLQKENIIDESGMPKERFSAEFPKEGPSILRIQQVVRGDSAAYFCASSPGLVGEQFFGPGTRLTVL.

This sequence joins TRBV5-6 and TRBJ2-7; D might be TRBD2 (6 bases). V was pared by 3 bases and J by 4 bases, with 17 bases between. Looked up from germline, CDR1 is SGHDT and CDR2 is YYEEEE. The CDR3 runs to 15 residues. For the CDR3, the DNA is TGTGCCAGCAGCTCGGAAGGCGGGAACATGTACGAGCAGTACTTC. It codes for CASSSEGGNMYEQYF.

The rearrangement joins TRBV6-5 to TRBJ1-1; weak D call: TRBD1 (6 bases). The V end lost 0 bases, the J end lost 4 bases, and 15 bases lay between the germline ends. This CDR3 comprises 16 residues. Per germline, CDR1 MNHEY and CDR2 SVGAGI. CDR3: CASSYSVDRRGTEAFF. For the CDR3, the DNA is TGTGCCAGCAGTTACTCGGTGGACAGACGGGGCACTGAAGCTTTCTTT.

About this clone itself: One end of the junction varies from germline; a read error may be responsible. The CDR3 spells CASSWDSRPNQPQHF. CDR3 DNA: TGTGCAAGTAGTTGGGACAGCCGCCCTAATCAGCCCCAGCATTTT. This sequence joins TRBV19 and TRBJ1-5; the match to TRBD1 covers 7 bases. This CDR3 spans 15 amino acids. The germline V gene encodes CDR1 LNHDA and CDR2 SQIVND (reference sequence).

The chain recombines TRBV15 with TRBJ2-7; TRBD2 aligns across 12 bases. Germline V gene data show CDR1 as LNHNV and CDR2 as YYDKDF (reference sequence). V was clipped by 0 bases and J by 6 bases; unmatched bases: 6. This CDR3 contains 16 residues. The CDR3: CATSREFQLAGGEQYF. The CDR3 DNA sequence: TGTGCCACCAGCAGAGAGTTCCAACTAGCGGGAGGCGAGCAGTACTTC.

The V gene is TRBV6-2 or TRBV6-3, the J gene TRBJ1-5; tentatively, D is TRBD1 (6 bases). V dropped 3 bases and J dropped 4 bases, with 13 bases sitting between them. Germline values: CDR1 MNHEY, CDR2 SVGEGT. The CDR3 has 15 amino acids. CDR3 sequence: CASSYLQGLNQPQHF. The CDR3 coding sequence is TGTGCCAGCAGTTATCTTCAGGGGCTAAATCAGCCCCAGCATTTT.

The V and J genes are TRBV6-4 and TRBJ2-3; a possible D gene is TRBD2 (5 bases). With 2 bases removed from V and 1 base from J, the gap between germline ends came to 10 bases. Germline assignment: CDR1 MRHNA and CDR2 SNTAGT. The CDR3 is 15 residues long. This CDR3 reads CASSDTGSGTDTQYF. The DNA of the CDR3 is TGTGCCAGCAGTGACACGGGGAGCGGCACAGATACGCAGTATTTT.

This chain links TRBV19 with TRBJ1-2; 11 bases map to TRBD1. Per the germline V gene, CDR1 is LNHDA and CDR2 is SQIVND (reference sequence). This CDR3 contains 15 residues. The trim removed 7 bases at V and 3 bases at J, leaving 7 bases unmatched. CDR3 loop: CASIRTGGADYGYTF. In nucleotides, the CDR3 is TGTGCCAGTATCAGGACAGGGGGCGCTGACTATGGCTACACCTTC.

V and J are TRBV7-6 and TRBJ2-5, with 12 bases that match TRBD2. V shed 5 bases, J shed 4 bases, and the junction held 8 bases outside the gene matches. The germline V gene encodes CDR1 SGHVS and CDR2 FNYEAQ. The CDR3 length is 16 residues. DNA of the CDR3: TGTGCCAGCAGCACTCTAGCGGGAGGGCCCAGAGAGACCCAGTACTTC. Its protein product is CASSTLAGGPRETQYF. Full variable domain (outside the CDR3, taken from reference TRBV7-6 and TRBJ2-5): GAGVSQSPRYKVTKRGQDVALRCDPISGHVSLYWYRQALGQGPEFLTYFNYEAQQDKSGLPNDRFSAERPEGSISTLTIQRTEQRDSAMYRCASSTLAGGPRETQYFGPGTRLLVL.

This clone was picked up one time. An end of the junction differs from the germline gene, which may be a read error. The chain combines TRBV28 with TRBJ2-5; 8 bases agree with TRBD1. The germline CDR1 and CDR2 sequences are MDHEN and SYDVKM. The CDR3 spans 12 residues. CDR3 DNA: TGTGCCAGCAGTTTCAGCCGGGACAGGCCGCACTTC. Encoded protein: CASSFSRDRPHF.